The source of this T cell receptor beta chain is a study of preoperative IRX-2 immunotherapy in early breast cancer. The treatment denotes: preoperative locoregional IRX-2 cytokine immunotherapy. This phase Ib study tested locoregional IRX-2 cytokine immunotherapy given before surgery. In its sample, this clone is large. Produced via immunoSEQ multiplex PCR; TCRdb's table is partial and in-frame only. The sample lists some 1,000 clones, roughly four fifths occurring once. The TCR originated in a human donor with breast cancer. The sample in question was normal tissue next to the tumor, obtained from a patient treated with IRX-2 immunotherapy.

The CDR3 region is CASSRGASGYEQYF. CDR3 bases: TGTGCCAGCAGCCGGGGAGCTAGCGGCTACGAGCAGTACTTC. The chain joins TRBV6-8 to TRBJ2-7, with 7 bases aligning to TRBD2. The V segment lost 6 bases and the J segment 3 bases; nucleotides outside the gene matches: 8. CDR1 is MNHGY, CDR2 SAAAGT, per germline. CDR3 length: 14 amino acids.